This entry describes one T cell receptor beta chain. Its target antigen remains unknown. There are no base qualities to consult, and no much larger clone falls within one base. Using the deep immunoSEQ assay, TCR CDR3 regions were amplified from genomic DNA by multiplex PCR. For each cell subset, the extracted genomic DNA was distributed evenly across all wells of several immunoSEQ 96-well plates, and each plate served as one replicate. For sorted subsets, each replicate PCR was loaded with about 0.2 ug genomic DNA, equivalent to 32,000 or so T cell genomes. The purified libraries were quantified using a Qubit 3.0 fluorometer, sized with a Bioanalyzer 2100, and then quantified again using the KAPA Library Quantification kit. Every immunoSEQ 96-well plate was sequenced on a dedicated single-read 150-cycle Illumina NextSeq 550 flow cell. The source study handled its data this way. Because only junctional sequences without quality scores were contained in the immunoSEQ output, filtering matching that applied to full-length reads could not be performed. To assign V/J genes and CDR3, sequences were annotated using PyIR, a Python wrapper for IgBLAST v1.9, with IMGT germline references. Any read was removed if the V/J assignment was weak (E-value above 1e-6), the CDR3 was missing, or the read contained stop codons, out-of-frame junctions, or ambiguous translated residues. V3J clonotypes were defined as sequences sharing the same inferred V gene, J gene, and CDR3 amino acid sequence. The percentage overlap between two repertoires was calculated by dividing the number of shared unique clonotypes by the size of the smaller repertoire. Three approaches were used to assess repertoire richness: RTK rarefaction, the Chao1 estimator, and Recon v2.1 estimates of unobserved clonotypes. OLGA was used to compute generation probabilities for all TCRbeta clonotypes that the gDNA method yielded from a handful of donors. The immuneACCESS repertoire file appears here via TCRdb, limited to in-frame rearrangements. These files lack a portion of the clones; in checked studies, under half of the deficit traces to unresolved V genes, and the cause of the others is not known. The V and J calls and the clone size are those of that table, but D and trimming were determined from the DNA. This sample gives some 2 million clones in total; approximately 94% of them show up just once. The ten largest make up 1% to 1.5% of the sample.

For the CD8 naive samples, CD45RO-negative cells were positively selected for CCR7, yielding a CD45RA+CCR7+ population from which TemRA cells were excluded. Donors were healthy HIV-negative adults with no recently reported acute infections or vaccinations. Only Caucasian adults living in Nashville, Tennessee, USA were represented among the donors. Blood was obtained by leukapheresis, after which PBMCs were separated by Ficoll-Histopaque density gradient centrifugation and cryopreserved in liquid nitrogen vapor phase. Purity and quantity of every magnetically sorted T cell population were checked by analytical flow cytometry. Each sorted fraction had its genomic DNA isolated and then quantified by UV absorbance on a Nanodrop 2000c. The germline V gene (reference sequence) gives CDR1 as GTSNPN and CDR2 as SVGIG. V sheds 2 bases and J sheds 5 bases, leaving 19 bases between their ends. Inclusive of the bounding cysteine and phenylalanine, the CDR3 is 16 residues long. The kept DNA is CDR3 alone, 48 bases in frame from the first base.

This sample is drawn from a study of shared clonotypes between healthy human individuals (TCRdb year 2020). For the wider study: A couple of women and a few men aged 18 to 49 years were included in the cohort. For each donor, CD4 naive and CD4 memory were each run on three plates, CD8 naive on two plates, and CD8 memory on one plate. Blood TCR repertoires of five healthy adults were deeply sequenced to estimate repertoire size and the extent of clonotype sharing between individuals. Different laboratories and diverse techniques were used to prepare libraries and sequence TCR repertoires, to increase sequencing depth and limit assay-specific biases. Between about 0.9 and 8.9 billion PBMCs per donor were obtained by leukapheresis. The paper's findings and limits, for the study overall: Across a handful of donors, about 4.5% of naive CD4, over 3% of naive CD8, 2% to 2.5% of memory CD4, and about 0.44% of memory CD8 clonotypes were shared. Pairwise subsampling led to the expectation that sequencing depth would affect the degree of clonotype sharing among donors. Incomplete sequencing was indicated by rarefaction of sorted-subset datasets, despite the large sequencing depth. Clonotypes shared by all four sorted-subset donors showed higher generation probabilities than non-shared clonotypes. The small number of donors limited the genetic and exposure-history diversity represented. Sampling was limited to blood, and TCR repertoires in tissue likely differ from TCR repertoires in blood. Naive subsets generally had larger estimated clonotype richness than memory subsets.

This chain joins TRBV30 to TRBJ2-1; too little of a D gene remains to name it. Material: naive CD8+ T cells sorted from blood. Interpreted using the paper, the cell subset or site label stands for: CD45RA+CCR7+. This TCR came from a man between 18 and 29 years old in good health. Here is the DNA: TGTGCCTGGAGTCCTCCAAGGGCGGATCTGCACAATGAGCAGTTCTTC. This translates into CAWSPPRADLHNEQFF.